This entry describes one T cell receptor beta chain. The specificity of this receptor is unknown. Base qualities were left out, and no much larger clone turns up one base away. This entry belongs to a study of T cells after yellow fever vaccination (dated by TCRdb to about 2019). Background for the entire study: Libraries from fractions with low cell numbers were prepared with the SMART-Seq v4 Ultra Low Input RNA kit. To follow T-cell clones before and after both primary and booster YFV17D yellow fever vaccination, bulk TCR alpha and beta repertoires underwent longitudinal sequencing. Two healthy male donors, one aged 18 to 30 and one aged 30 to 40 years, were included in the cohort. Blood was drawn at multiple timepoints before and after primary and secondary immunization, with bulk PBMC replicates and cell subsets isolated.

The CDR3 goes from the cysteine to the phenylalanine over 18 residues. Left in the record is the CDR3 DNA by itself, 54 bases read in frame from the first base. Here V drops 10 bases and J drops 5 bases, and the junction holds 20 bases not matched to any gene. The germline V gene (reference sequence) yields LGHDT for CDR1 and YNNKEL for CDR2. What the research found in general, with its limitations: After the booster, most of the clones that had expanded following primary vaccination were detected again (roughly 96% of CD4 and 85% to 90% of CD8), which suggests that memory was broadly maintained. Compared with the primary T-cell response, the secondary T-cell response was weaker but faster, peaking on day 5 rather than day 15. Computational filtering was needed because FACS-sorted repertoires could contain abundant contaminating clonotypes from the bulk population. A small share of clonotypes was detected in both CD4 and CD8 compartments, with the overlap likely arising from convergent recombination. Because only two donors were included in the study, the extent to which the findings can be generalized is limited.

The intended sense of this specimen's treatment or condition label: live attenuated yellow fever vaccine strain. At each blood-draw timepoint, two biological replicates of bulk PBMCs were obtained. PBMCs were isolated from peripheral blood using a standard Ficoll-Paque protocol. TriZol was used to extract RNA from bulk PBMCs, from CD4 and CD8 fractions, and from dextramer-positive and dextramer-negative fractions. TCR cDNA was synthesized by 5'RACE template switching, which introduced a universal primer site and unique molecular identifiers. Priming for cDNA synthesis came from both the TCR alpha and TCR beta constant segments. Library amplification involved two PCR steps, and the second step added sample barcodes and sequencing adapters. Sequencing of libraries was done on Illumina HiSeq 2500 (2x100 bp) or NovaSeq (2x150 bp). Per the authors' processing: Demultiplexing of reads and collapsing into UMI consensus sequences were performed with MIGEC, and V(D)J alignment was carried out with MiXCR. Vaccine-responding clonotypes were identified with edgeR using replicate PBMC samples, with FDR below 0.01 and a log2 fold change above 5 up to day 15 being required. CD4 or CD8 identity was assigned to each bulk clonotype according to whether the clonotype was present at higher abundance in the sequenced CD4 repertoire or the sequenced CD8 repertoire. TCRdb handled the public reads itself, with Q25 trimming in fastp and clone calling in MiXCR, and kept productive beta chains. Duplicate CDR3 protein sequences are folded into a single record with the most common DNA and genes. Clone size and V and J calls follow TCRdb, not the original study. Present in this sample are approximately 610,000 distinct CDR3 sequences, less than 20% of which were seen just once. Roughly 17% of the sample comes from the top ten.

Material: PBMCs, obtained about 5 days after the first yellow fever vaccination. The rearrangement joined TRBV3-1 to TRBJ2-5, and 12 junction bases match TRBD2. This sequence was found in a man between 18 and 35 years old who received the YFV17D yellow fever vaccine. The CDR3 reads as follows: CAISLLASGGAVFETQYF. The sequence in DNA is TGTGCCATCAGTCTCTTGGCTAGCGGGGGGGCGGTTTTCGAGACCCAGTACTTC.